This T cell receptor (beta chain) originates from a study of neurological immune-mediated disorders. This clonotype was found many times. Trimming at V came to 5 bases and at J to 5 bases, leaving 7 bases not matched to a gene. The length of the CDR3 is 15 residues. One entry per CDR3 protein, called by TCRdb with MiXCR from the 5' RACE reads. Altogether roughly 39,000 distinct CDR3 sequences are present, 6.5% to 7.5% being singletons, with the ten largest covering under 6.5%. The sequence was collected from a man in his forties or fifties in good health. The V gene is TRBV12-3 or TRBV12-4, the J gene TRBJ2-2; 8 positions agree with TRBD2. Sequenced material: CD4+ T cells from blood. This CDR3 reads CASSPSGRGTGELFF. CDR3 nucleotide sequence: TGTGCCAGCAGTCCCTCCGGGAGGGGAACCGGGGAGCTGTTTTTT.